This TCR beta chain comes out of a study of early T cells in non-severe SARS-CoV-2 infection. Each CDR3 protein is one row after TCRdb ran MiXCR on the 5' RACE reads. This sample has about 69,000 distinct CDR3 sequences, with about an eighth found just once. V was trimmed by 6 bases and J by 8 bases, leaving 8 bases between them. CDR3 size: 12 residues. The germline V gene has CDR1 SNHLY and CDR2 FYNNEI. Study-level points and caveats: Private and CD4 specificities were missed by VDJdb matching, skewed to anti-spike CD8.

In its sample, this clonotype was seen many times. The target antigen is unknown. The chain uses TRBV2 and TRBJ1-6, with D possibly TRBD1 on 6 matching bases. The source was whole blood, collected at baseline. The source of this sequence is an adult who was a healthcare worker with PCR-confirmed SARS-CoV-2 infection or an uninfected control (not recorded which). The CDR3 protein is CASRDSYSPLHF. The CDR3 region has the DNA TGTGCCAGCAGGGACAGTTATTCACCCCTCCACTTT.